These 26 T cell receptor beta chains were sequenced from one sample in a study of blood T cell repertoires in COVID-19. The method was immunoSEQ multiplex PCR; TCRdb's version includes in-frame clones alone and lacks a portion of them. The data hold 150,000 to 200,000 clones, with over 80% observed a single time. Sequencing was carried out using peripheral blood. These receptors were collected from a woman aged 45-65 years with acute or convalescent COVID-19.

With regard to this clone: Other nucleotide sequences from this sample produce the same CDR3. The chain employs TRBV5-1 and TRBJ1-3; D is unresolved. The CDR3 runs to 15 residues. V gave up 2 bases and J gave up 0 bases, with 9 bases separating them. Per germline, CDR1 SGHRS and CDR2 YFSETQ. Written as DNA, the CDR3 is TGCGCCAGCAGCTTAGGCGGCAGCTCTGGAAACACCATATATTTT. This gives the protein CASSLGGSSGNTIYF.

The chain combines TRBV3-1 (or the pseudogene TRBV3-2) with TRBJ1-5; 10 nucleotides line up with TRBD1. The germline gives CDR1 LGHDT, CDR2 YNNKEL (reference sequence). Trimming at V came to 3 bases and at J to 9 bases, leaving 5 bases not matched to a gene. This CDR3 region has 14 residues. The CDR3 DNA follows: TGTGCCAGCAGCCAGACAGGGGGCCAAACGCCCCAGCATTTT. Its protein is CASSQTGGQTPQHF.

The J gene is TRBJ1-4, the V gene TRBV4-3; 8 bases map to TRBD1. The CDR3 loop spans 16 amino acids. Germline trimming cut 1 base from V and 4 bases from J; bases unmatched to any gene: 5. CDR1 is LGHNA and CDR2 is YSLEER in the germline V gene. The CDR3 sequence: CASSQGSGQGNEKLFF. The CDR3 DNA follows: TGCGCCAGCAGCCAAGGATCCGGACAGGGTAATGAAAAACTGTTTTTT.

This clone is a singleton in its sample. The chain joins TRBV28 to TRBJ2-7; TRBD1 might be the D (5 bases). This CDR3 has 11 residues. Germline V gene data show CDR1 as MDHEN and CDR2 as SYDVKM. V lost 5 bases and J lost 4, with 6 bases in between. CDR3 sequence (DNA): TGTGCCAGCAGTCAGGGTTACGAGCAGTACTTC. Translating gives CASSQGYEQYF.

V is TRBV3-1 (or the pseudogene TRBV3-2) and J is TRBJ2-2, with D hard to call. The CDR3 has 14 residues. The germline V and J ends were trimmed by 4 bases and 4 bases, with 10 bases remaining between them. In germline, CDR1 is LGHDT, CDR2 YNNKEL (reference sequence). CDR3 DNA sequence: TGTGCCAGCAGCCCTCACAGAAGCACCGGGGAGCTGTTTTTT. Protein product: CASSPHRSTGELFF.

The CDR3 bases are TGTGCCAGCAGCTTAGCGCCCTCGAGGATGAGCGAGCAGTACTTC. It codes for CASSLAPSRMSEQYF. The J gene is TRBJ2-7, the V gene TRBV7-9; D is ambiguous. The CDR3 totals 15 residues. Germline assignment: CDR1 SEHNR and CDR2 FQNEAQ (reference sequence). Between the trimmed V and J ends, which lost 0 bases and 6 bases, there was a span of 15 bases.

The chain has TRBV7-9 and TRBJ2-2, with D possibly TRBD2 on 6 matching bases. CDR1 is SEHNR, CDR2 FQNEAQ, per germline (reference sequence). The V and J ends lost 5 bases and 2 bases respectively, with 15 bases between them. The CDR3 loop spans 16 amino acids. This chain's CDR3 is CASSPLREANTGELFF. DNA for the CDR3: TGTGCCAGCAGCCCCCTCAGGGAGGCCAACACCGGGGAGCTGTTTTTT.

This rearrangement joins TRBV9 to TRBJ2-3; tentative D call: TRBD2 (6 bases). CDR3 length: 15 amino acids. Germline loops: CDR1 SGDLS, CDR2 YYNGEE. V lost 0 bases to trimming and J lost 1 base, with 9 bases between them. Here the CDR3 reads CASSVGGVRTDTQYF. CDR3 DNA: TGTGCCAGCAGCGTAGGCGGGGTACGCACAGATACGCAGTATTTT.

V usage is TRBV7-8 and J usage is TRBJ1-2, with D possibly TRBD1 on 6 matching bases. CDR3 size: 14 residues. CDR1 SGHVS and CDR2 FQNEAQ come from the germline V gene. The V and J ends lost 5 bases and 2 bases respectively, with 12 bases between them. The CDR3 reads CASSPNTGNYGYTF. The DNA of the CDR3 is TGTGCCAGCAGCCCTAATACAGGGAACTATGGCTACACCTTC.

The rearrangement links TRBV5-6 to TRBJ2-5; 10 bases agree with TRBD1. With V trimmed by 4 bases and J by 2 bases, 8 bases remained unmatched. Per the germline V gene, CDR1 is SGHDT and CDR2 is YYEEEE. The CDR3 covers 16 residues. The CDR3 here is CASSPAGTGDQETQYF. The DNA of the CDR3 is TGTGCCAGCAGCCCGGCCGGGACAGGGGATCAAGAGACCCAGTACTTC.

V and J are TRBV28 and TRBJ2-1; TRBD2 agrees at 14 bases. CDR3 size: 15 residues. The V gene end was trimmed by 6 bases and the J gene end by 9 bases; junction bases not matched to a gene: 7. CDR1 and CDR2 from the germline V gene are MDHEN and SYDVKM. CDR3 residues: CASRKTSGRVSEQFF. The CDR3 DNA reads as TGTGCCAGCAGGAAGACTAGCGGGAGGGTCAGTGAGCAGTTCTTC.

CDR3 DNA sequence: TGTGCCAGCAGCGTAGGGGGGACAGGGGGCCCAGATACGCAGTATTTT. Translating gives CASSVGGTGGPDTQYF. The chain has TRBV9 and TRBJ2-3, with 12 nucleotides matching TRBD1. V gave up 0 bases and J gave up 4 bases; unmatched junction bases: 3. The V gene's germline CDR1 is SGDLS and CDR2 YYNGEE. The CDR3 runs 16 residues.

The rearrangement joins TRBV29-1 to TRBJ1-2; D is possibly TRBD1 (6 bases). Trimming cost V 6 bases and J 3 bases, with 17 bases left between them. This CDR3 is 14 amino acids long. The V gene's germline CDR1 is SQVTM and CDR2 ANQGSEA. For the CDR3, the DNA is TGCAGCGTGTGGTGGGGGGGCGCCGACTATGGCTACACCTTC. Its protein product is CSVWWGGADYGYTF.

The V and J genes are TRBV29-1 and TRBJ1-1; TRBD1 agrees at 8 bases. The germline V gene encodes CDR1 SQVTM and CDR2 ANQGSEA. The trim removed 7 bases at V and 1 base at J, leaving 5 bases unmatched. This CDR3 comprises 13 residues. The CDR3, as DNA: TGCAGCGCTTACAGGGGGGAGAACACTGAAGCTTTCTTT. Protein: CSAYRGENTEAFF.

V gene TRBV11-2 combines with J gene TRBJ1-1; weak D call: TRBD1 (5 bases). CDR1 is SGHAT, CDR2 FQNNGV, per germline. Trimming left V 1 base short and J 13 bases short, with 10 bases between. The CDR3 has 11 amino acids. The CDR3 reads CASSLGRGFFF. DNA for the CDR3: TGTGCCAGCAGCTTAGGACGGGGGTTTTTCTTT.

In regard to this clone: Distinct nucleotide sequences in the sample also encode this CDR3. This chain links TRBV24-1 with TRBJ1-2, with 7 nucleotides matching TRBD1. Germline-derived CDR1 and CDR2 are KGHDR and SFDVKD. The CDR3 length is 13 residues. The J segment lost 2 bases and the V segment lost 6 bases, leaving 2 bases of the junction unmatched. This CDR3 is CATSPGQNYGYTF. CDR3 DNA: TGTGCCACCAGTCCGGGACAGAACTATGGCTACACCTTC.

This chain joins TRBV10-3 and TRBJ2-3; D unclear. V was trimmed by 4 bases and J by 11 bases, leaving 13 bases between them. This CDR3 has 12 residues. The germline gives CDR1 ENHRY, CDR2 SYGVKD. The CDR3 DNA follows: TGTGCCATCAGTGCCCAAGGAGAGGAGCAGTATTTT. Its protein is CAISAQGEEQYF.

Here the CDR3 reads CASSVVLGGPGELFF. CDR3 DNA sequence: TGTGCCAGCAGTGTGGTACTGGGAGGACCCGGGGAGCTGTTTTTT. The V gene is TRBV2, the J gene TRBJ2-2; D perhaps matches TRBD2 (6 bases). Germline V lookup: CDR1 SNHLY, CDR2 FYNNEI. The CDR3 covers 15 residues. The V end was cut by 4 bases, the J end by 6 bases, with 15 bases between. The full variable domain, its missing parts supplied by reference TRBV2 and TRBJ2-2, is EPEVTQTPSHQVTQMGQEVILRCVPISNHLYFYWYRQILGQKVEFLVSFYNNEISEKSEIFDDQFSVERPDGSNFTLKIRSTKLEDSAMYFCASSVVLGGPGELFFGEGSRLTVL.

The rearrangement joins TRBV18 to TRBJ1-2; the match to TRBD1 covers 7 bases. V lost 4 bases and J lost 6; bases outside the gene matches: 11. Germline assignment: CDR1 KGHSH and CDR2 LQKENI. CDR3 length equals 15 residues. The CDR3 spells CASSQGETGLHGYTF. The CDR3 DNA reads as TGTGCCAGCTCACAAGGGGAGACAGGGCTCCATGGCTACACCTTC. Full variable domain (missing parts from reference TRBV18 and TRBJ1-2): NAGVMQNPRHLVRRRGQEARLRCSPMKGHSHVYWYRQLPEEGLKFMVYLQKENIIDESGMPKERFSAEFPKEGPSILRIQQVVRGDSAAYFCASSQGETGLHGYTFGSGTRLTVV.

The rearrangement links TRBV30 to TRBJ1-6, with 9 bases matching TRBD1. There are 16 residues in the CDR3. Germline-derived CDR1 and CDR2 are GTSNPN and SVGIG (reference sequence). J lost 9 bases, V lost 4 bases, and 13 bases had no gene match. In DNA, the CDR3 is TGTGCCTGGAATTTCCCATGGGACAGGGTGTTTTCACCCCTCCACTTT. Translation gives CAWNFPWDRVFSPLHF.

The DNA of the CDR3 is TGTGCCAGCAGTTACTTCGACAGAAATCAGCCCCAGCATTTT. Its protein is CASSYFDRNQPQHF. The chain carries TRBV6-6 and TRBJ1-5; TRBD1 might be the D (5 bases). Trimming shortened V by 1 base and J by 4 bases, and 8 bases separated the two germline ends. CDR3 length: 14 amino acids. In germline, CDR1 is MNHNY, CDR2 SVGAGI (reference sequence).

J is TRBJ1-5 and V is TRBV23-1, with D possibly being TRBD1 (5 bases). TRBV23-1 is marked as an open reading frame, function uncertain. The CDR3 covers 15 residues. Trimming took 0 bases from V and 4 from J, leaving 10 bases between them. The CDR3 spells CASSQSLTENQPQHF. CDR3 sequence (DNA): TGCGCCAGCAGTCAATCGTTGACAGAGAATCAGCCCCAGCATTTT.

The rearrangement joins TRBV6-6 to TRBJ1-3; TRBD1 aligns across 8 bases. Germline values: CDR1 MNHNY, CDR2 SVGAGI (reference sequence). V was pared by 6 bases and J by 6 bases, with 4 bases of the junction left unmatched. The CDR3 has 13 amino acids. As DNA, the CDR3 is TGTGCCAGCAGAACTCAGGGGGCAAACACCATATATTTT. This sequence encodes CASRTQGANTIYF.

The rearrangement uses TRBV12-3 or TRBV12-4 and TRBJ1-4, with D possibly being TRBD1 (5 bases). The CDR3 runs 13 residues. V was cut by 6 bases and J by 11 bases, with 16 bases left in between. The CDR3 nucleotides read TGTGCCAGCAGCGACACAGGAACAGAGAAACTGTTTTTT. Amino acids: CASSDTGTEKLFF.

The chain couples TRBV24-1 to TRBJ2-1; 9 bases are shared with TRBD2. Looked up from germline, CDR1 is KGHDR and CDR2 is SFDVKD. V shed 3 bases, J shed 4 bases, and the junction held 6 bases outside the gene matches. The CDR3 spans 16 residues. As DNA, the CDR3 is TGTGCCACCAGTGATCACGAGCGGGGGGTGTACAATGAGCAGTTCTTC. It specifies CATSDHERGVYNEQFF.

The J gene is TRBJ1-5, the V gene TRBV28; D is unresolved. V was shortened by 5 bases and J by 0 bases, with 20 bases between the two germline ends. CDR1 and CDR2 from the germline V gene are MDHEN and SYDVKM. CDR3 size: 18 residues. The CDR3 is CASSRSDYSYLSNQPQHF. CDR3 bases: TGTGCCAGCAGTCGATCGGACTACTCATATCTTAGCAATCAGCCCCAGCATTTT.